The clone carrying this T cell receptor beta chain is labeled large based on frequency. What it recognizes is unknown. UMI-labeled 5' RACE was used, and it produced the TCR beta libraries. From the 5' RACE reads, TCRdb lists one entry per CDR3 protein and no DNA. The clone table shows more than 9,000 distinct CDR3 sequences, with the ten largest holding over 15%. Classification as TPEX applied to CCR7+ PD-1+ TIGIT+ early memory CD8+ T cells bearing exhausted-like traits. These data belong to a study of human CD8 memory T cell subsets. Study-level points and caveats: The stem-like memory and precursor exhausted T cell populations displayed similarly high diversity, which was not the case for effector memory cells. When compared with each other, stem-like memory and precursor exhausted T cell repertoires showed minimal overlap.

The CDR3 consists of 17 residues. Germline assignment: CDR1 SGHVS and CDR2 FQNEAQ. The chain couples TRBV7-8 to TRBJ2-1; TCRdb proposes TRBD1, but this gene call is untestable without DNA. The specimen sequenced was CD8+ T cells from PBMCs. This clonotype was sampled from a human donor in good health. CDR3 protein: CASSPGLLGQGNKQQFF. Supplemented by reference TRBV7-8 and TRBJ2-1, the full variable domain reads GAGVSQSPRYKVAKRGQDVALRCDPISGHVSLFWYQQALGQGPEFLTYFQNEAQLDKSGLPSDRFFAERPEGSVSTLKIQRTQQEDSAVYLCASSPGLLGQGNKQQFFGPGTRLTVL.